A selection of T cell receptor beta chains follows, all from one sample in a study of blood T cell repertoires in COVID-19. Here immunoSEQ multiplex PCR was the method, and the copy in TCRdb shows in-frame clones only, minus some. Here the sample spans about 97,000 clones, approximately 80% being singletons. The sequenced sample consisted of peripheral blood. These receptors were collected from a man between 65 and 85 years old with acute or convalescent COVID-19. CDR3s include the opening cysteine and the closing phenylalanine or tryptophan. The D gene is left open where the match is weak. Clone sizes are given selectively: once, few, many, or a class where the clone is expanded.

J,size,V,D,DNA,CDR3
TRBJ1-1,.,TRBV27,.,TGTGCCAGCAGTTTACGCGGGACGGCCCAACGGGACACTGAAGCTTTCTTT,CASSLRGTAQRDTEAFF
TRBJ2-2,.,TRBV7-9,.,TGTGCCAGCAGTTCCTCATGGAGGGGGCTAACCGGGGAGCTGTTTTTT,CASSSSWRGLTGELFF
TRBJ2-2,.,TRBV10-2,.,TGCGCCAGCAGTGAGTCTCCTCTTAACGGCGGGCATAGAGGAAACACCGGGGAGCTGTTTTTT,CASSESPLNGGHRGNTGELFF
TRBJ2-7,.,TRBV6-2/TRBV6-3,.,TGTGCCAGCAGTGATCCTCAGGGGCCATCGATCTTCTACGAGCAGTACTTC,CASSDPQGPSIFYEQYF
TRBJ2-1,once,TRBV3-1/TRBV3-2,TRBD2,TGTGCCAGCAGCCAAGATTCCAGCGGGGGGGCAAATGAGCAGTTCTTC,CASSQDSSGGANEQFF
TRBJ2-7,.,TRBV3-1/TRBV3-2,TRBD1,TGTGCCAGCAGCCCCGGACAGGGTGCGGCCTACGAGCAGTACTTC,CASSPGQGAAYEQYF
TRBJ1-1,.,TRBV2,TRBD1,TGTGCCAGCAGTGATCGACAGGGGCCCATAGACACTGAAGCTTTCTTT,CASSDRQGPIDTEAFF
TRBJ2-3,.,TRBV19,.,TGTGCCAGTAGTCTCTCGGCTACTACTAGCACAGATACGCAGTATTTT,CASSLSATTSTDTQYF
TRBJ1-4,.,TRBV7-9,.,TGTGCCAGCAGGTTCGCGGGCGCAACTAATGAAAAACTGTTTTTT,CASRFAGATNEKLFF
TRBJ1-5,once,TRBV28,TRBD1,TGTGCCAGCAGAACCGTAGACAGGGGCCAGCCCCAGCATTTT,CASRTVDRGQPQHF
TRBJ2-5,.,TRBV12-5,TRBD2,TGTGCTAGTGGTTTCCTGGGAGGGTTGGGTTTGTTCGGAGAGACCCAGTACTTC,CASGFLGGLGLFGETQYF
TRBJ1-1,.,TRBV5-6,.,TGTGCCAGCACCATTCAGGGTGTGGCTGAAGCTTTCTTT,CASTIQGVAEAFF
TRBJ1-2,.,TRBV6-5,.,TGTGCCAGCAGTAGCCGGGTGTCCTATGGCTACACCTTC,CASSSRVSYGYTF
TRBJ2-1,few,TRBV6-1,TRBD2,TGTGCCAGCAGTGCCTCAGGAAGCGGGAGATACCATGAGCAGTTCTTC,CASSASGSGRYHEQFF
TRBJ2-5,.,TRBV6-1,.,TGTGCCAGCAGTGATGGTTGGGGGGACAGAGAGACCCAGTACTTC,CASSDGWGDRETQYF
TRBJ1-2,.,TRBV30,TRBD1,TGTGCCTGGAGTGTTGGGTCAGGGGGCCTGTCGAACTATGGCTACACCTTC,CAWSVGSGGLSNYGYTF
TRBJ2-2,.,TRBV11-2,TRBD2,TGTGCCAGCAGAGGGGCTAGCGGGAGGTCGGACACCGGGGAGCTGTTTTTT,CASRGASGRSDTGELFF